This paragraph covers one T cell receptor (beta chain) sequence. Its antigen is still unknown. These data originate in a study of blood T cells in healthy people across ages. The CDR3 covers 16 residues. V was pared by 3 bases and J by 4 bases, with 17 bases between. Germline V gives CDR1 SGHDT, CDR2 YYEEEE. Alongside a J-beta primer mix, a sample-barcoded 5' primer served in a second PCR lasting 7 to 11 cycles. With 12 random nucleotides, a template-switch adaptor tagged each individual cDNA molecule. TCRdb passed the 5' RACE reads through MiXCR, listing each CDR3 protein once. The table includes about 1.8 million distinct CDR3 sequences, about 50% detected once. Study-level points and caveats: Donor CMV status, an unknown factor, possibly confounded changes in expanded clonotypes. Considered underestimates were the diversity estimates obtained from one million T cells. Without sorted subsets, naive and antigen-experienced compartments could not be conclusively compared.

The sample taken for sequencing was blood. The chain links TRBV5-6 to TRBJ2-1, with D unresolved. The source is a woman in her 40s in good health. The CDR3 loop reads CASSSLRAMGYNEQFF. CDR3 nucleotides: TGTGCCAGCAGCTCTCTCCGGGCCATGGGGTACAATGAGCAGTTCTTC.